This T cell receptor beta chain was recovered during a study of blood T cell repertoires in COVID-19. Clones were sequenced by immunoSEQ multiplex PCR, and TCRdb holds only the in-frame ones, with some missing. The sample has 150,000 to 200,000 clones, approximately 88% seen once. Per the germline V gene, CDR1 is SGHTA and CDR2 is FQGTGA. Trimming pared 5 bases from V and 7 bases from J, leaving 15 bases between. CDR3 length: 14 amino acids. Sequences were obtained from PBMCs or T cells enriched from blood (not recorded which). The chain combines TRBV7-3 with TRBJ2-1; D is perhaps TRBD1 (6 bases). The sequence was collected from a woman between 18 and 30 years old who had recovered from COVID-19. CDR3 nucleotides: TGTGCCAGCAGCGTAGGACAGTGGGCGAATGAGCAGTTCTTC. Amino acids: CASSVGQWANEQFF.